These 19 T cell receptor beta chains originate from one sample sequenced in a study of T cell responses to AZD1222 COVID-19 vaccine listed by TCRdb under 2021. Interpreted using the paper, the time point label stands for: about 28 days (+/-7) after the second vaccine dose. Libraries came from the immunoSEQ multiplex PCR assay. TCRdb took this table from immuneACCESS and kept in-frame rearrangements with V and J called. Such tables lack part of the clones; where checked against another copy, unresolved V genes explain under half of the gap, and the rest is unexplained. The sample includes roughly 70,000 clones, with roughly 87% observed a single time. The ten largest clones add up to around 1.3% of the sample. Sequenced here: peripheral blood, sampled 28 days after the second AZD1222 dose. Receptor source: an adult who received the AZD1222 COVID-19 vaccine.

This sequence joins TRBV2 and TRBJ2-3, with D possibly TRBD2 on 5 matching bases. The CDR3 runs 15 residues. The germline CDR1 and CDR2 sequences are SNHLY and FYNNEI. The V end was cut by 1 base, the J end by 1 base, with 9 bases between. CDR3 amino acids: CASSEVGGRTDTQYF. Here the CDR3 DNA reads TGTGCCAGCAGTGAAGTAGGCGGGCGCACAGATACGCAGTATTTT.

The rearrangement joins TRBV9 to TRBJ2-1; weak D call: TRBD1 (6 bases). The germline CDR1 and CDR2 sequences are SGDLS and YYNGEE. The ends were cut back, 0 bases at V and 5 bases at J, with 12 bases in the middle. The CDR3 runs to 15 residues. CDR3 nucleotide sequence: TGTGCCAGCAGCGTAGTGGGGGCAAATAACAATGAGCAGTTCTTC. Its translation: CASSVVGANNNEQFF.

The CDR3 region has the DNA TGCGCCAGCAGCTCCCGTTCGACAGGGATAGTCCAAGAGACCCAGTACTTC. Translated: CASSSRSTGIVQETQYF. The chain links TRBV4-1 to TRBJ2-5; 7 positions match TRBD1. CDR1 is MGHRA, CDR2 YSYEKL, per germline. The CDR3 is made up of 17 amino acids. The junction had 13 bases not matched to a gene; V was cut back by 5 bases and J by 1 base.

V and J are TRBV12-3 or TRBV12-4 and TRBJ1-2; TRBD1 aligns across 9 bases. Germline trimming cut 6 bases from V and 8 bases from J; bases unmatched to any gene: 4. The CDR3 extends over 12 amino acids. The DNA of the CDR3 is TGTGCCAGCAGCCTGGACAGGGGCGGCTACACCTTC. Translating gives CASSLDRGGYTF.

This chain uses TRBV6-5 with TRBJ1-6; possible D gene TRBD1, 6 bases. The CDR3 sequence is 14 residues long. The ends were cut back, 2 bases at V and 15 bases at J, with 17 bases in the middle. Germline CDR1 is MNHEY and CDR2 is SVGAGI. The CDR3, as DNA: TGTGCCAGCAGTTACGCAGGGGCCGGAGAACGCCTCCACTTT. Protein: CASSYAGAGERLHF.

This clone has just a few counts. In DNA, the CDR3 is TGTGCCAGCTCGGACAGGGTGGAGACCCAGTACTTC. Residues: CASSDRVETQYF. The genes are TRBV25-1 and TRBJ2-5, with TRBD1 identical over 8 bases. The CDR3 consists of 12 residues. Looked up from germline, CDR1 is MGHDK and CDR2 is SYGVNS. The ends lost 8 bases at V and 5 bases at J; junction bases unmatched: 4.

The gene calls are TRBV6-6 and TRBJ2-7; D is unresolved. The ends were cut back, 4 bases at V and 2 bases at J, with 15 bases in the middle. The germline V gene has CDR1 MNHNY and CDR2 SVGAGI (reference sequence). There are 15 residues in the CDR3. Here the CDR3 DNA reads TGTGCCAGCAGTTTTGTCGACCCACTCCCCTACGAGCAGTACTTC. Amino acid sequence: CASSFVDPLPYEQYF.

This clone appeared once. The chain couples TRBV5-1 to TRBJ2-2; 9 bases align to TRBD1. Germline lookup yields CDR1 SGHRS and CDR2 YFSETQ. Losses at the gene ends were 0 bases for V and 7 bases for J; bases not matched to a gene: 4. The CDR3 runs to 15 residues. This CDR3 is CASSLGDRAGGELFF. The CDR3 DNA sequence: TGCGCCAGCAGCTTGGGGGACAGGGCCGGCGGGGAGCTGTTTTTT. The variable domain in full, with the rest retrieved from reference TRBV5-1 and TRBJ2-2, is KAGVTQTPRYLIKTRGQQVTLSCSPISGHRSVSWYQQTPGQGLQFLFEYFSETQRNKGNFPGRFSGRQFSNSRSEMNVSTLELGDSALYLCASSLGDRAGGELFFGEGSRLTVL.

This chain links TRBV27 with TRBJ2-1; TRBD1 or TRBD2 may be the D gene (6 bases each). This CDR3 spans 14 amino acids. Germline V lookup: CDR1 MNHEY, CDR2 SMNVEV (reference sequence). The germline V and J ends were trimmed by 7 bases and 4 bases, with 14 bases remaining between them. The CDR3, as DNA: TGTGCCAGCACCCAGAGGGGGGAATACAATGAGCAGTTCTTC. This translates into CASTQRGEYNEQFF.

The chain links TRBV5-1 to TRBJ2-6, with a possible D match to TRBD1 (7 bases). This CDR3 contains 16 residues. The V end lost 7 bases, the J end lost 3 bases, and 17 bases lay between the germline ends. CDR1 and CDR2 from the germline V gene are SGHRS and YFSETQ. Here the CDR3 DNA reads TGCGCCAGCCAGGGGGGCCCGGTCCGTGGGGCCAACGTCCTGACTTTC. It is translated as CASQGGPVRGANVLTF.

This chain links TRBV28 with TRBJ1-2; D uncertain. Germline CDR1 and CDR2: MDHEN and SYDVKM. CDR3 length: 15 amino acids. Deletions cut 3 bases from V and 1 base from J, with 12 bases between. In DNA, the CDR3 is TGTGCCAGCAGTTTGAGGGCGGCTATTAACTATGGCTACACCTTC. This codes for CASSLRAAINYGYTF.

The chain joins TRBV10-3 to TRBJ2-7; no clear D. The CDR3 spans 14 residues. The ends were cut back, 6 bases at V and 3 bases at J, with 15 bases in the middle. The V gene's germline CDR1 is ENHRY and CDR2 SYGVKD. The CDR3, as DNA: TGTGCCATCAGGCCGTCGATATTCGTCTACGAGCAGTACTTC. Protein product: CAIRPSIFVYEQYF.

This chain links TRBV10-2 with TRBJ1-2; D might be TRBD1 (6 bases). Trimming took 9 bases from V and 2 from J, leaving 10 bases between them. Germline V CDR1 and CDR2: WSHSY, SAAADI. The CDR3 contains 12 residues. The CDR3 here is CASTTGNYGYTF. In DNA form, the CDR3 reads TGCGCCAGTACGACAGGAAACTATGGCTACACCTTC.

The genes are TRBV2 and TRBJ2-1, with D perhaps TRBD2 (6 bases). The V end was cut by 6 bases, the J end by 5 bases, with 11 bases between. CDR1 and CDR2 (germline): SNHLY, FYNNEI. The CDR3 runs to 13 residues. CDR3 sequence (DNA): TGTGCCAGCAGCGGGACTGAGAACAATGAGCAGTTCTTC. As protein: CASSGTENNEQFF. Drawing the rest from reference TRBV2 and TRBJ2-1, the complete variable domain is EPEVTQTPSHQVTQMGQEVILRCVPISNHLYFYWYRQILGQKVEFLVSFYNNEISEKSEIFDDQFSVERPDGSNFTLKIRSTKLEDSAMYFCASSGTENNEQFFGPGTRLTVL.

The chain recombines TRBV5-4 with TRBJ1-1; perhaps TRBD1 as D (5 bases). V was shortened by 0 bases and J by 7 bases, with 7 bases between the two germline ends. This CDR3 comprises 12 residues. Germline V gene data show CDR1 as SGHNT and CDR2 as YYREEE (reference sequence). The CDR3 DNA reads TGTGCCAGCAGCTTGGGGGGGGATGAAGCTTTCTTT. This encodes CASSLGGDEAFF.

V and J are TRBV19 and TRBJ1-5, with a tentative D call TRBD1 (6 bases). V was pared by 10 bases and J by 5 bases, with 21 bases between. From germline, CDR1 is LNHDA and CDR2 SQIVND (reference sequence). The CDR3 is made up of 15 amino acids. Here the CDR3 reads CAISGGRGADQPQHF. In nucleotides, the CDR3 is TGTGCCATCTCCGGGGGGAGGGGGGCGGATCAGCCCCAGCATTTT.

V usage is TRBV18 and J usage is TRBJ1-2; D perhaps matches TRBD1 (6 bases). The CDR3 contains 14 residues. Between the trimmed V and J ends, which lost 6 bases and 6 bases, there was a span of 17 bases. Germline CDR1 and CDR2: KGHSH and LQKENI. The CDR3 bases are TGTGCCAGCTCTGGTTCGGCACAGGGCGATGGCTACACCTTC. Its translation is CASSGSAQGDGYTF.

The gene calls are TRBV19 and TRBJ2-1; unclear D gene. CDR3 length equals 14 residues. Trimming removed 1 base at V and 4 bases at J, with 8 bases between. Germline values: CDR1 LNHDA, CDR2 SQIVND (reference sequence). In nucleotides, the CDR3 is TGTGCCAGTAGTATAGTGTCGGGTTACAATGAGCAGTTCTTC. It is translated as CASSIVSGYNEQFF.

The chain links TRBV7-2 to TRBJ1-3, with TRBD1 matching 10 bases. Trimming cost V 5 bases and J 4 bases; bases outside gene matches: 2. The germline V gene has CDR1 SGHTA and CDR2 FQGNSA. The CDR3 is 14 residues long. As DNA, the CDR3 is TGTGCCAGCAGCGGGGGACAGGGGGGAAACACCATATATTTT. Protein product: CASSGGQGGNTIYF.